These T cell receptor beta chains were read from a single sample in a study of response to subunit inactivated influenza vaccine. TCRdb redid the calling of the RT-PCR reads with MiXCR, one entry per CDR3 protein. The sample includes 860,000 or so distinct CDR3 sequences, approximately 21% of them seen just once. The input for sequencing was PBMCs from blood, taken around 5 days after vaccination. These receptors were collected from a man aged 45-65 years who received an inactivated influenza vaccine. Both conserved end residues are trimmed from each CDR3. Fields, in order: CDR3 protein, D gene, J gene, CDR3 length, V gene. D genes are given only for firm matches.

cdr3_aa: ASSEEGHTNTEAF
d_call: .
j_call: TRBJ1-1
cdr3_length: 13
v_call: TRBV25-1

cdr3_aa: ASSIRKETQY
d_call: .
j_call: TRBJ2-5
cdr3_length: 10
v_call: TRBV10-2

cdr3_aa: ASSHLTGFSYGYT
d_call: TRBD1
j_call: TRBJ1-2
cdr3_length: 13
v_call: TRBV5-6

cdr3_aa: ASSGPGQASNEQF
d_call: TRBD1
j_call: TRBJ2-1
cdr3_length: 13
v_call: TRBV7-9

cdr3_aa: ASSLVTGETQY
d_call: .
j_call: TRBJ2-5
cdr3_length: 11
v_call: TRBV7-2

cdr3_aa: ASRISGGGLEQY
d_call: TRBD2
j_call: TRBJ2-7
cdr3_length: 12
v_call: TRBV27

cdr3_aa: ASSQEQRLTGELF
d_call: .
j_call: TRBJ2-2
cdr3_length: 13
v_call: TRBV4-3

cdr3_aa: ASSLSAGSTEAF
d_call: .
j_call: TRBJ1-1
cdr3_length: 12
v_call: TRBV5-1

cdr3_aa: SATAGGGYGYT
d_call: .
j_call: TRBJ1-2
cdr3_length: 11
v_call: TRBV20-1

cdr3_aa: ASSSLTKTHIKNIQY
d_call: .
j_call: TRBJ2-4
cdr3_length: 15
v_call: TRBV5-5

cdr3_aa: ASSLGLGTGLPGVY
d_call: TRBD1
j_call: TRBJ2-7
cdr3_length: 14
v_call: TRBV7-9

cdr3_aa: ASSVAGLGETQY
d_call: .
j_call: TRBJ2-5
cdr3_length: 12
v_call: TRBV10-1

cdr3_aa: ASSPGRRSNQPQH
d_call: .
j_call: TRBJ1-5
cdr3_length: 13
v_call: TRBV7-8

cdr3_aa: ASSLAGTGGSYEQY
d_call: TRBD1
j_call: TRBJ2-7
cdr3_length: 14
v_call: TRBV5-1

cdr3_aa: ASSKGSLDTQY
d_call: .
j_call: TRBJ2-3
cdr3_length: 11
v_call: TRBV7-3

cdr3_aa: ATSGNSRDRVYTDTQY
d_call: TRBD1
j_call: TRBJ2-3
cdr3_length: 16
v_call: TRBV15

cdr3_aa: AIRPGQANTGELF
d_call: TRBD1
j_call: TRBJ2-2
cdr3_length: 13
v_call: TRBV10-3

cdr3_aa: ASSLEGLAGKNEQF
d_call: TRBD2
j_call: TRBJ2-1
cdr3_length: 14
v_call: TRBV28

cdr3_aa: ASSPTWAGFYNEQF
d_call: .
j_call: TRBJ2-1
cdr3_length: 14
v_call: TRBV7-2

cdr3_aa: ASRDPNTGELF
d_call: .
j_call: TRBJ2-2
cdr3_length: 11
v_call: TRBV7-2

cdr3_aa: ASRSSGRAETQY
d_call: TRBD2
j_call: TRBJ2-5
cdr3_length: 12
v_call: TRBV12-3/TRBV12-4

cdr3_aa: ASSLGTVPGDTQY
d_call: TRBD1
j_call: TRBJ2-3
cdr3_length: 13
v_call: TRBV27

cdr3_aa: ASSTHFLYEQY
d_call: .
j_call: TRBJ2-7
cdr3_length: 11
v_call: TRBV11-2

cdr3_aa: ATSRESGSNQPQH
d_call: .
j_call: TRBJ1-5
cdr3_length: 13
v_call: TRBV15

cdr3_aa: ATSTNLAGVTTDTQY
d_call: TRBD2
j_call: TRBJ2-3
cdr3_length: 15
v_call: TRBV15

cdr3_aa: ASSPQTYTQY
d_call: .
j_call: TRBJ2-3
cdr3_length: 10
v_call: TRBV7-2

cdr3_aa: ASSRTGGDGSYEQY
d_call: TRBD2
j_call: TRBJ2-7
cdr3_length: 14
v_call: TRBV12-3/TRBV12-4

cdr3_aa: ASSYLAGAGNEQF
d_call: TRBD2
j_call: TRBJ2-1
cdr3_length: 13
v_call: TRBV7-2

cdr3_aa: ASSFAGTGNTEAF
d_call: .
j_call: TRBJ1-1
cdr3_length: 13
v_call: TRBV12-3/TRBV12-4

cdr3_aa: ASSWDRWGSPLH
d_call: TRBD1
j_call: TRBJ1-6
cdr3_length: 12
v_call: TRBV5-6

cdr3_aa: ASSPLSSVQETQY
d_call: .
j_call: TRBJ2-5
cdr3_length: 13
v_call: TRBV18

cdr3_aa: ASSLYPGRNYEQY
d_call: .
j_call: TRBJ2-7
cdr3_length: 13
v_call: TRBV27

cdr3_aa: ASGYRGPGELF
d_call: TRBD1
j_call: TRBJ2-2
cdr3_length: 11
v_call: TRBV10-2

cdr3_aa: ASSKTGSNEKLF
d_call: TRBD1
j_call: TRBJ1-4
cdr3_length: 12
v_call: TRBV7-8

cdr3_aa: ASSYRAGRTEAF
d_call: .
j_call: TRBJ1-1
cdr3_length: 12
v_call: TRBV12-3/TRBV12-4

cdr3_aa: ASSVSSGRRIEQF
d_call: TRBD2
j_call: TRBJ2-1
cdr3_length: 13
v_call: TRBV9

cdr3_aa: ASSHGTSGRNNEQF
d_call: TRBD2
j_call: TRBJ2-1
cdr3_length: 14
v_call: TRBV4-3

cdr3_aa: SVGRIYETQY
d_call: .
j_call: TRBJ2-5
cdr3_length: 10
v_call: TRBV29-1

cdr3_aa: SARVQNTGELF
d_call: .
j_call: TRBJ2-2
cdr3_length: 11
v_call: TRBV20-1

cdr3_aa: SVAGTGVGDTQY
d_call: TRBD1
j_call: TRBJ2-3
cdr3_length: 12
v_call: TRBV29-1

cdr3_aa: ASSVSGRPSNEQY
d_call: TRBD2
j_call: TRBJ2-7
cdr3_length: 13
v_call: TRBV7-9

cdr3_aa: ASSYAAGGPTDTQY
d_call: TRBD2
j_call: TRBJ2-3
cdr3_length: 14
v_call: TRBV6-5

cdr3_aa: ASSYSTGSPYEQY
d_call: .
j_call: TRBJ2-7
cdr3_length: 13
v_call: TRBV6-5

cdr3_aa: ASSQVKRSYGYT
d_call: .
j_call: TRBJ1-2
cdr3_length: 12
v_call: TRBV4-3

cdr3_aa: ASSFGGAHYEQY
d_call: TRBD2
j_call: TRBJ2-7
cdr3_length: 12
v_call: TRBV5-1

cdr3_aa: ASTLDRASTGELF
d_call: TRBD1
j_call: TRBJ2-2
cdr3_length: 13
v_call: TRBV4-3

cdr3_aa: ASSYSGLYTDTQY
d_call: .
j_call: TRBJ2-3
cdr3_length: 13
v_call: TRBV12-3/TRBV12-4

cdr3_aa: ASGSGGPNQETQY
d_call: TRBD2
j_call: TRBJ2-5
cdr3_length: 13
v_call: TRBV5-1

cdr3_aa: ASSGQREPFNEQF
d_call: TRBD2
j_call: TRBJ2-1
cdr3_length: 13
v_call: TRBV5-1

cdr3_aa: ASSLALGGETQY
d_call: .
j_call: TRBJ2-5
cdr3_length: 12
v_call: TRBV5-1

cdr3_aa: SAREASGRGPETQY
d_call: TRBD2
j_call: TRBJ2-5
cdr3_length: 14
v_call: TRBV20-1

cdr3_aa: SASSARLSGLDNNEQF
d_call: TRBD2
j_call: TRBJ2-1
cdr3_length: 16
v_call: TRBV20-1

cdr3_aa: ASSHRTSGRQPPYEQY
d_call: TRBD2
j_call: TRBJ2-7
cdr3_length: 16
v_call: TRBV6-4